A single sample is the source of the 18 T cell receptor beta chains below, sequenced in a study of beta chain features in type 1 diabetes. Every bit of the isolated RNA underwent reverse transcription, so sequencing read expressed TCRB transcripts. Only in-frame clones appear in the TCRdb table, and some are missing; sequencing was by immunoSEQ multiplex PCR. The sample lists 150,000 to 190,000 clones; about 7.3% were seen once. The sequenced sample was central memory CD4+ T cells from blood. The source is a man younger than 35 in good health.

This clone was seen a few times. The rearrangement links TRBV7-2 to TRBJ2-1, with 10 bases fitting TRBD2. Trimming took 0 bases from V and 5 from J; bases not matched to a gene: 1. The germline V gene encodes CDR1 SGHTA and CDR2 FQGNSA. The CDR3 spans 15 residues. CDR3 region: CASSLALAGHNEQFF. CDR3 DNA sequence: TGTGCCAGCAGCTTAGCACTAGCGGGACACAATGAGCAGTTCTTC.

The rearrangement uses TRBV29-1 and TRBJ2-7, with 12 bases aligning to TRBD1. CDR1 and CDR2 from the germline V gene are SQVTM and ANQGSEA. This CDR3 region has 15 residues. The V and J ends lost 0 bases and 6 bases, in that order; junction bases with no gene match: 6. The CDR3 region is CSVEDRGTGGSEQYF. CDR3 nucleotide sequence: TGCAGCGTTGAAGATAGGGGGACAGGGGGCTCCGAGCAGTACTTC.

This clone was recorded a few times. V usage is TRBV10-3 and J usage is TRBJ2-7; 8 bases are a match to TRBD1. V was pared by 2 bases and J by 3 bases, with 0 bases of the junction left unmatched. This CDR3 is built from 13 residues. Looked up from germline, CDR1 is ENHRY and CDR2 is SYGVKD. CDR3: CAISETGGYEQYF. The CDR3 bases are TGTGCCATCAGTGAGACAGGGGGCTACGAGCAGTACTTC.

This clone was recorded a few times. This sequence joins TRBV6-6 and TRBJ2-5, with TRBD2 matching 11 bases. This CDR3 spans 16 amino acids. Losses at the gene ends were 0 bases for V and 5 bases for J; bases not matched to a gene: 5. Germline V CDR1 and CDR2: MNHNY, SVGAGI (reference sequence). The CDR3 protein is CASSYSASGRSETQYF. The CDR3 DNA follows: TGTGCCAGCAGTTACTCGGCTAGCGGGAGGTCGGAGACCCAGTACTTC.

This clone was seen only a few times. The CDR3 here is CASRPGTSGGSYNEQFF. The CDR3 DNA reads TGTGCCAGCAGGCCCGGGACTAGCGGGGGATCCTACAATGAGCAGTTCTTC. The J gene is TRBJ2-1, the V gene TRBV11-2, with 14 bases that match TRBD2. The CDR3 is 17 amino acids. Losses at the gene ends were 6 bases for V and 1 base for J; bases not matched to a gene: 5. The germline V gene has CDR1 SGHAT and CDR2 FQNNGV.

This clone was counted between two and nine times. This rearrangement joins TRBV28 to TRBJ1-5; no definite D call. Germline V gene lookup returns CDR1 MDHEN and CDR2 SYDVKM. The CDR3 covers 15 residues. V lost 5 bases and J 3 bases, leaving 14 bases between the germline ends. The CDR3 DNA is TGTGCCAGCAGTCCACTCGACTCCTTCAATCAGCCCCAGCATTTT. This gives the protein CASSPLDSFNQPQHF.

This clone was observed a few times. The rearrangement joins TRBV6-1 to TRBJ1-1; 10 bases match TRBD1. Unmatched junction bases numbered 0, after V lost 4 bases and J lost 7 bases. The CDR3 contains 12 residues. Per germline, CDR1 MNHNS and CDR2 SASEGT. In nucleotides, the CDR3 is TGTGCCAGCAGTGGGGACAGGGGTGAAGCTTTCTTT. Amino acid sequence: CASSGDRGEAFF.

This chain links TRBV11-2 with TRBJ2-3, with 9 bases lining up with TRBD2. CDR1 is SGHAT and CDR2 is FQNNGV in the germline V gene. V dropped 5 bases and J dropped 7; count of bases not matched to a gene: 16. The CDR3 totals 17 residues. As DNA, the CDR3 is TGTGCCAGCAGCCTCTCGGCGGGAGGGGGTTGGCAGTATACGCAGTATTTT. Translation gives CASSLSAGGGWQYTQYF.

This clone has just a few counts. This chain links TRBV7-2 with TRBJ2-1; TRBD2 aligns across 9 bases. CDR1 SGHTA and CDR2 FQGNSA come from the germline V gene. The trim removed 1 base at V and 7 bases at J, leaving 8 bases unmatched. The length of the CDR3 is 16 residues. CDR3 nucleotide sequence: TGTGCCAGCAGCTTAGTGTATAGCGGGAGTTGGAATGAGCAGTTCTTC. It specifies CASSLVYSGSWNEQFF.

V and J are TRBV18 and TRBJ1-2; TRBD1 might be the D (6 bases). The CDR3 is 14 amino acids. V was shortened by 0 bases and J by 5 bases, with 10 bases between the two germline ends. Germline V CDR1 and CDR2: KGHSH, LQKENI. This chain's CDR3 is CASSPPQGLYGYTF. The CDR3 DNA follows: TGTGCCAGCTCACCACCTCAGGGGTTGTATGGCTACACCTTC.

The V and J genes are TRBV27 and TRBJ2-7, with 7 bases identical to TRBD1. Germline values: CDR1 MNHEY, CDR2 SMNVEV (reference sequence). V was clipped by 4 bases and J by 6 bases; unmatched bases: 6. The CDR3 length is 13 residues. The DNA of the CDR3 is TGTGCCAGCAGTTGGGACAGTTTTGGCGAGCAGTACTTC. Translating it yields CASSWDSFGEQYF.

This clone was picked up a small number of times. The CDR3 protein is CASSLGQDRPRAFF. The CDR3 nucleotides are TGCGCCAGCAGCTTGGGACAGGATCGGCCTCGGGCTTTCTTT. V is TRBV5-1 and J is TRBJ1-1, with a tentative D call TRBD1 (6 bases). This CDR3 region has 14 residues. Germline V gene sequence: CDR1 SGHRS, CDR2 YFSETQ. V lost 0 bases, J lost 11 bases, and 17 bases lay in between.

At least ten counts were recorded for this clone. The rearrangement uses TRBV7-9 and TRBJ2-5; possibly TRBD1 for D (6 bases). Deletions cut 3 bases from V and 0 bases from J, with 8 bases between. Germline V gene sequence: CDR1 SEHNR, CDR2 FQNEAQ (reference sequence). The CDR3 spans 14 residues. This CDR3 is CASSFGTHQETQYF. In DNA form, the CDR3 reads TGTGCCAGCAGCTTTGGGACACACCAAGAGACCCAGTACTTC.

This clone appeared a few times. This chain links TRBV5-6 with TRBJ1-2, with no clear D. Trimming cost V 4 bases and J 7 bases, with 11 bases left between them. The CDR3 extends over 12 amino acids. Germline assignment: CDR1 SGHDT and CDR2 YYEEEE. The CDR3 is CASSPRSSGYTF. The CDR3 coding sequence is TGTGCCAGCAGCCCGCGATCTTCTGGCTACACCTTC. Filled out from reference TRBV5-6 and TRBJ1-2, the complete variable domain reads DAGVTQSPTHLIKTRGQQVTLRCSPKSGHDTVSWYQQALGQGPQFIFQYYEEEERQRGNFPDRFSGHQFPNYSSELNVNALLLGDSALYLCASSPRSSGYTFGSGTRLTVV.

The chain links TRBV4-2 to TRBJ1-2; 10 bases fit TRBD1. Per the germline V gene, CDR1 is LGHNA and CDR2 is YNFKEQ. Unmatched junction bases numbered 14, after V lost 2 bases and J lost 5 bases. This CDR3 spans 18 amino acids. This chain's CDR3 is CASSQRWPDRGQGYGYTF. The CDR3 DNA reads TGTGCCAGCAGCCAACGGTGGCCCGACAGGGGGCAGGGGTATGGCTACACCTTC.

In this sample, this clone turned up a few times. The V gene is TRBV20-1, the J gene TRBJ2-2; D call uncertain. Germline assignment: CDR1 DFQATT and CDR2 SNEGSKA (reference sequence). There are 11 residues in the CDR3. Trimming shortened V by 1 base and J by 6 bases, and 3 bases separated the two germline ends. CDR3 sequence: CSARVAGELFF. The CDR3, as DNA: TGCAGTGCTAGAGTAGCCGGGGAGCTGTTTTTT.

V gene TRBV30 combines with J gene TRBJ1-2; 8 positions match TRBD1. Germline V gives CDR1 GTSNPN, CDR2 SVGIG (reference sequence). The ends lost 5 bases at V and 3 bases at J; junction bases unmatched: 5. CDR3 length: 13 residues. The CDR3 nucleotides read TGTGCCTGGGCCCTGACAGGGGACTATGGCTACACCTTC. It codes for CAWALTGDYGYTF. The full variable domain, completed using reference TRBV30 and TRBJ1-2, is SQTIHQWPATLVQPVGSPLSLECTVEGTSNPNLYWYRQAAGRGLQLLFYSVGIGQISSEVPQNLSASRPQDRQFILSSKKLLLSDSGFYLCAWALTGDYGYTFGSGTRLTVV.

The chain links TRBV4-3 to TRBJ2-5; 7 bases map to TRBD2. Trimming removed 0 bases from V and 5 bases from J; junction bases left unmatched: 9. The length of the CDR3 is 16 residues. CDR1 and CDR2 from the germline V gene are LGHNA and YSLEER. The CDR3 loop is CASSQDPAGTGETQYF. The DNA of the CDR3 is TGCGCCAGCAGCCAAGATCCAGCGGGGACGGGGGAGACCCAGTACTTC.